The 31 T cell receptor beta chains in this list originate from one sample, sequenced in a study of blood T cell repertoires in COVID-19 (dated by TCRdb to 2020 to 2022). The receptor library was made with the immunoSEQ multiplex PCR assay. Entries here come from immuneACCESS through TCRdb and include only in-frame sequences with V and J called. Some clones fail to appear in such tables; in the studies checked, an unresolved V gene covers under half of the shortfall, and the cause of the remainder is unknown. This sample gives about 180,000 clones in total; 88% of them show up just once. Together, the top ten hold 9% to 10% of the sample. Source material: PBMCs or T cells enriched from blood (not recorded which). These TCRs come from a woman between 18 and 30 years old who had recovered from COVID-19.

The genes are TRBV5-6 and TRBJ1-4, with D possibly matching TRBD1 (5 bases). CDR1 and CDR2 (germline): SGHDT, YYEEEE. The V end was cut by 0 bases, the J end by 1 base, with 7 bases between. This CDR3 has 15 amino acids. The CDR3 protein is CASSLGRGTNEKLFF. The CDR3 coding sequence is TGTGCCAGCAGCTTGGGGAGGGGAACTAATGAAAAACTGTTTTTT.

CDR3 loop: CASTDSDSNQPQHF. CDR3 nucleotide sequence: TGTGCCAGTACGGACAGTGATAGCAATCAGCCCCAGCATTTT. This chain uses TRBV19 with TRBJ1-5; a weak D match, TRBD1 (6 bases). The germline gives CDR1 LNHDA, CDR2 SQIVND (reference sequence). The V gene lost 7 bases and the J gene lost 0 bases, with 10 bases spanning the gap. This CDR3 region has 14 residues.

The chain carries TRBV6-5 and TRBJ1-2; D ambiguous. The CDR3 runs 14 residues. From germline, CDR1 is MNHEY and CDR2 SVGAGI. Trimming removed 7 bases from V and 6 bases from J, with 18 bases in between. In nucleotides, the CDR3 is TGTGCCAGCACTCACGCGCGTCGGGTTGATGGCTACACCTTC. It codes for CASTHARRVDGYTF.

The gene calls are TRBV28 and TRBJ2-1, with TRBD2 as a possible D gene (7 bases). Germline lookup yields CDR1 MDHEN and CDR2 SYDVKM. The CDR3 contains 17 residues. The V gene lost 7 bases and the J gene lost 2 bases, with 21 bases spanning the gap. The CDR3 bases are TGTGCCAGCACCCCCCTCCGCCCCGGGGGGCCCTACAATGAGCAGTTCTTC. Its protein product is CASTPLRPGGPYNEQFF.

The gene calls are TRBV25-1 and TRBJ1-2; D is perhaps TRBD1 (5 bases). V lost 3 bases and J lost 3, with 20 bases in between. CDR1 is MGHDK and CDR2 is SYGVNS in the germline V gene. The CDR3 is 17 residues long. The CDR3 spells CASSDIVGGREDYGYTF. Written as DNA, the CDR3 is TGTGCCAGCAGTGATATCGTGGGCGGCAGGGAGGACTATGGCTACACCTTC.

The chain is built from TRBV11-2 and TRBJ2-3; D may be TRBD1 (7 bases). Trimming stripped 5 bases from V and 5 bases from J, with 17 bases between. This CDR3 spans 15 amino acids. Germline CDR1 and CDR2: SGHAT and FQNNGV. Here the CDR3 reads CASSRPAGGKDTQYF. The CDR3 bases are TGTGCCAGCAGCCGCCCGGCAGGGGGGAAAGATACGCAGTATTTT.

The chain joins TRBV5-1 to TRBJ1-4; D might be TRBD1 (5 bases). CDR1 and CDR2 (germline): SGHRS, YFSETQ. Trimming took 4 bases from V and 5 from J, leaving 15 bases between them. CDR3 length equals 15 residues. The CDR3 sequence is CASSPVGGFNEKLFF. Here the CDR3 DNA reads TGCGCCAGCAGCCCGGTCGGGGGGTTCAATGAAAAACTGTTTTTT.

J is TRBJ1-5 and V is TRBV28, with 8 nucleotides matching TRBD1. CDR3 size: 16 residues. Germline lookup yields CDR1 MDHEN and CDR2 SYDVKM. The V segment lost 6 bases and the J segment 6 bases; nucleotides outside the gene matches: 13. Here the CDR3 reads CASRPSPQGVGQPQHF. The CDR3 nucleotides read TGTGCCAGCAGACCGTCCCCACAGGGGGTAGGTCAGCCCCAGCATTTT.

As regards this clone: Other DNA sequences in the same sample also yield this CDR3. The J gene is TRBJ1-1, the V gene TRBV7-2; D may be TRBD1 (6 bases). The length of the CDR3 is 15 residues. Germline values: CDR1 SGHTA, CDR2 FQGNSA. V lost 1 base, J lost 0 bases, and 9 bases lay in between. The CDR3 sequence is CASSLEGDMNTEAFF. CDR3 sequence (DNA): TGTGCCAGCAGCTTAGAGGGGGACATGAACACTGAAGCTTTCTTT.

The V call is TRBV6-2 or TRBV6-3, the J call TRBJ2-7; a possible D gene is TRBD2 (6 bases). CDR3 length: 14 residues. The V gene's germline CDR1 is MNHEY and CDR2 SVGEGT. V shed 2 bases and J shed 3 bases, with 11 bases lying between them. CDR3 coding DNA: TGTGCCAGCAGTTACGCGGAGGGTGGCTACGAGCAGTACTTC. It codes for CASSYAEGGYEQYF.

The chain has TRBV7-2 and TRBJ2-1; no definite D call. This CDR3 spans 13 amino acids. Germline V lookup: CDR1 SGHTA, CDR2 FQGNSA. With 1 base removed from V and 4 bases from J, the gap between germline ends came to 5 bases. The CDR3 coding sequence is TGTGCCAGCAGCTTAGGTCGGTACAATGAGCAGTTCTTC. Protein: CASSLGRYNEQFF.

The chain links TRBV9 to TRBJ2-3, with TRBD2 matching 9 bases. Germline V gene sequence: CDR1 SGDLS, CDR2 YYNGEE. The V gene end was trimmed by 0 bases and the J gene end by 2 bases; junction bases not matched to a gene: 10. The length of the CDR3 is 18 residues. As DNA, the CDR3 is TGTGCCAGCAGCGTAGGGGCTAGCGGGACCGTCTACACAGATACGCAGTATTTT. Encoded protein: CASSVGASGTVYTDTQYF.

The rearrangement links TRBV28 to TRBJ2-1, with D maybe TRBD2 (5 bases). The germline V and J ends were trimmed by 8 bases and 4 bases, with 15 bases remaining between them. The CDR3 consists of 14 residues. Germline V gene data show CDR1 as MDHEN and CDR2 as SYDVKM. CDR3 amino acids: CASDSQRDYNEQFF. The CDR3 DNA is TGTGCCAGCGATTCACAACGGGATTACAATGAGCAGTTCTTC.

This chain links TRBV19 with TRBJ2-1, with 9 bases that match TRBD1. Germline V lookup: CDR1 LNHDA, CDR2 SQIVND (reference sequence). The CDR3 contains 15 residues. The trim removed 3 bases at V and 8 bases at J, leaving 8 bases unmatched. CDR3 sequence: CASSMDRGQSDEQFF. CDR3 nucleotide sequence: TGTGCCAGTAGTATGGACAGGGGACAGAGTGATGAGCAGTTCTTC.

This clone was recorded only once. J is TRBJ2-7 and V is TRBV6-2 or TRBV6-3; 9 positions match TRBD1. The J segment lost 2 bases and the V segment lost 6 bases, leaving 8 bases of the junction unmatched. CDR3 length equals 15 residues. CDR1 MNHEY and CDR2 SVGEGT come from the germline V gene. DNA for the CDR3: TGTGCCAGCAGCCCCAGAGGACAGGGGACCTACGAGCAGTACTTC. Translating it yields CASSPRGQGTYEQYF.

The V gene is TRBV15, the J gene TRBJ2-7, with TRBD1 matching 10 bases. This CDR3 region has 16 residues. Germline V gene sequence: CDR1 LNHNV, CDR2 YYDKDF (reference sequence). J was trimmed by 2 bases and V by 2 bases; bases with no gene match: 6. The CDR3 sequence: CATSRSSGQGAYEQYF. CDR3 bases: TGTGCCACCAGCAGATCCTCCGGACAGGGGGCCTACGAGCAGTACTTC.

A word on this clone: Other DNA sequences in the same sample also yield this CDR3. V usage is TRBV7-8 and J usage is TRBJ2-7, with TRBD2 matching over 8 bases. J lost 2 bases, V lost 0 bases, and 3 bases had no gene match. The CDR3 has 15 residues. CDR1 and CDR2 (germline): SGHVS, FQNEAQ. The CDR3, as DNA: TGTGCCAGCAGCTTAGCGAGCGGGGGTACCTACGAGCAGTACTTC. It encodes CASSLASGGTYEQYF. Full variable domain (remainder filled in from reference TRBV7-8 and TRBJ2-7): GAGVSQSPRYKVAKRGQDVALRCDPISGHVSLFWYQQALGQGPEFLTYFQNEAQLDKSGLPSDRFFAERPEGSVSTLKIQRTQQEDSAVYLCASSLASGGTYEQYFGPGTRLTVT.

The chain links TRBV19 to TRBJ1-6, with 10 bases matching TRBD1. The CDR3 contains 13 residues. Germline V gene data show CDR1 as LNHDA and CDR2 as SQIVND (reference sequence). V was clipped by 10 bases and J by 9 bases; unmatched bases: 6. The CDR3 region is CATNGQGGSPLHF. The DNA of the CDR3 is TGTGCCACCAATGGACAGGGGGGTTCACCCCTCCACTTT.

The chain joins TRBV15 to TRBJ1-5; tentative D call: TRBD1 (5 bases). CDR1 LNHNV and CDR2 YYDKDF come from the germline V gene (reference sequence). V lost 0 bases and J lost 0, with 9 bases in between. CDR3 length: 16 amino acids. CDR3 protein: CATSREGGYSNQPQHF. CDR3 nucleotides: TGTGCCACCAGCAGAGAGGGGGGATATAGCAATCAGCCCCAGCATTTT.

This chain joins TRBV18 and TRBJ2-1, with 13 bases that match TRBD2. CDR1 and CDR2 (germline): KGHSH, LQKENI. The ends lost 3 bases at V and 2 bases at J; junction bases unmatched: 1. The CDR3 contains 16 residues. As DNA, the CDR3 is TGTGCCAGCTCACCGGGACTAGCGGGAACCTACAATGAGCAGTTCTTC. Translating gives CASSPGLAGTYNEQFF.

The chain carries TRBV2 and TRBJ1-1; D is perhaps TRBD1 (6 bases). Germline CDR1 and CDR2: SNHLY and FYNNEI. Trimming removed 3 bases at V and 10 bases at J, with 12 bases between. The CDR3 totals 12 residues. The CDR3 nucleotides read TGTGCCAGCAGTGACAGGGGAGAATTAGCTTTCTTT. Protein: CASSDRGELAFF.

This sequence joins TRBV27 and TRBJ1-2; TRBD1 matches 8 bases. Trimming at V came to 5 bases and at J to 5 bases, leaving 4 bases not matched to a gene. The CDR3 sequence is 13 residues long. The germline CDR1 and CDR2 sequences are MNHEY and SMNVEV (reference sequence). This CDR3 is CASSGTGLYGYTF. Written as DNA, the CDR3 is TGTGCCAGCAGTGGGACAGGACTTTATGGCTACACCTTC.

V is TRBV10-3 and J is TRBJ2-7; 9 nucleotides line up with TRBD1. This CDR3 spans 14 amino acids. From germline, CDR1 is ENHRY and CDR2 SYGVKD. The junction had 5 bases not matched to a gene; V was cut back by 6 bases and J by 2 bases. CDR3 in amino acids: CAIRRQGETYEQYF. CDR3 bases: TGTGCCATCAGGAGACAGGGGGAGACCTACGAGCAGTACTTC.

The chain has TRBV19 and TRBJ2-7, with D possibly TRBD1 on 5 matching bases. Trimming took 0 bases from V and 6 from J, leaving 9 bases between them. The CDR3 contains 13 residues. Germline loops: CDR1 LNHDA, CDR2 SQIVND (reference sequence). CDR3 residues: CASSIDRTREQYF. The CDR3 DNA follows: TGTGCCAGTAGTATAGACCGGACACGCGAGCAGTACTTC.

The rearrangement uses TRBV5-6 and TRBJ2-4; the match to TRBD2 covers 7 bases. CDR3 length equals 16 residues. CDR1 is SGHDT and CDR2 is YYEEEE in the germline V gene. J gave up 2 bases and V 0 bases, and 5 bases lay outside the gene matches. The CDR3 region is CASSLGLAFSKNIQYF. In DNA, the CDR3 is TGTGCCAGCAGCTTGGGACTAGCTTTTTCCAAAAACATTCAGTACTTC.

The V and J genes are TRBV29-1 and TRBJ2-3, with D uncertain. Deletions cut 3 bases from V and 2 bases from J, with 9 bases between. From germline, CDR1 is SQVTM and CDR2 ANQGSEA. The CDR3 has 13 residues. The CDR3 DNA follows: TGCAGCGTTGAGGTCGACTCCACAGATACGCAGTATTTT. Its protein product is CSVEVDSTDTQYF.

The rearrangement links TRBV20-1 to TRBJ2-2; D remains unclear. The V end was cut by 3 bases, the J end by 3 bases, with 5 bases between. The length of the CDR3 is 12 residues. Germline CDR1 and CDR2: DFQATT and SNEGSKA (reference sequence). This CDR3 reads CSASTDTGELFF. In DNA form, the CDR3 reads TGCAGTGCTAGTACGGACACCGGGGAGCTGTTTTTT.

This chain links TRBV27 with TRBJ2-1; tentative D call: TRBD2 (7 bases). Germline V lookup: CDR1 MNHEY, CDR2 SMNVEV (reference sequence). The CDR3 extends over 15 amino acids. With 7 bases removed from V and 6 bases from J, the gap between germline ends came to 19 bases. CDR3 amino acids: CASTQGGANFNEQFF. The CDR3 bases are TGTGCCAGCACTCAAGGGGGGGCCAATTTCAATGAGCAGTTCTTC.

The rearrangement links TRBV27 to TRBJ2-2; weak D call: TRBD2 (5 bases). There are 13 residues in the CDR3. V was pared by 5 bases and J by 5 bases, with 9 bases between. Germline lookup yields CDR1 MNHEY and CDR2 SMNVEV (reference sequence). In DNA form, the CDR3 reads TGTGCCAGCAGTGTCGGGAAAACCGGGGAGCTGTTTTTT. As protein: CASSVGKTGELFF.

V gene TRBV5-4 combines with J gene TRBJ1-2; D is possibly TRBD1 (6 bases). The CDR3 contains 17 residues. The V and J ends lost 4 bases and 6 bases respectively, with 25 bases between them. Germline V gives CDR1 SGHNT, CDR2 YYREEE (reference sequence). CDR3 bases: TGTGCCAGCAGCCGAGGTGGGGGGGGCGGCGGAACAGATGGCTACACCTTC. It codes for CASSRGGGGGGTDGYTF. The full variable domain, completed using reference TRBV5-4 and TRBJ1-2, is ETGVTQSPTHLIKTRGQQVTLRCSSQSGHNTVSWYQQALGQGPQFIFQYYREEENGRGNFPPRFSGLQFPNYSSELNVNALELDDSALYLCASSRGGGGGGTDGYTFGSGTRLTVV.

This chain connects TRBV3-1 (or the pseudogene TRBV3-2) to TRBJ1-1, with a possible D match to TRBD1 (5 bases). V was cut by 3 bases and J by 4 bases, with 12 bases left in between. The CDR3 is made up of 14 amino acids. Per the germline V gene, CDR1 is LGHDT and CDR2 is YNNKEL (reference sequence). The CDR3: CASSQGQWGTEAFF. CDR3 nucleotide sequence: TGTGCCAGCAGCCAGGGGCAGTGGGGCACTGAAGCTTTCTTT.